A single sample gave rise to the 21 T cell receptor beta chains below, sequenced in a study of monozygotic twins with inflammatory bowel disease. One entry per CDR3 protein, without DNA, is what TCRdb gives after re-calling the 5' RACE reads. This sample's clone table lists 200,000 to 250,000 distinct CDR3 sequences. The specimen sequenced was blood. All receptors derive from a human donor with ulcerative colitis or Crohn's disease, or a healthy co-twin of an affected twin (not recorded which).

This CDR3 is CASSMGLGVNEHIF. V and J are TRBV19 and TRBJ2-1; the D call from TCRdb, TRBD2, cannot be confirmed without DNA. The germline V gene encodes CDR1 LNHDA and CDR2 SQIVND (reference sequence). This CDR3 spans 14 amino acids.

CDR3: CASSQDGFHEQFF. The chain couples TRBV4-1 to TRBJ2-1. Germline loops: CDR1 MGHRA, CDR2 YSYEKL. CDR3 length: 13 residues.

This sequence joins TRBV7-9 and TRBJ2-3; no DNA is available, so the TRBD1 call from TCRdb remains unchecked. The CDR3 runs 15 residues. The V gene's germline CDR1 is SEHNR and CDR2 FQNEAQ (reference sequence). The CDR3 region is CASSRPSGDTDTQYF. The variable domain in full, completed from reference TRBV7-9 and TRBJ2-3, reads DTGVSQNPRHKITKRGQNVTFRCDPISEHNRLYWYRQTLGQGPEFLTYFQNEAQLEKSRLLSDRFSAERPKGSFSTLEIQRTEQGDSAMYLCASSRPSGDTDTQYFGPGTRLTVL.

The genes are TRBV19 and TRBJ2-6; TCRdb names TRBD1, which stays unverified in the absence of DNA. This CDR3 has 18 amino acids. Germline CDR1 reads LNHDA; CDR2 reads SQIVND (reference sequence). The CDR3 loop is CASSTREPTSSGANVLTF.

The chain joins TRBV27 to TRBJ2-3. In germline, CDR1 is MNHEY, CDR2 SMNVEV (reference sequence). CDR3 length: 12 residues. This CDR3 reads CASADSSDTQYF.

The chain carries TRBV7-2 and TRBJ1-1. The CDR3 length is 15 residues. Germline lookup yields CDR1 SGHTA and CDR2 FQGNSA. CDR3 region: CASSLVAGGKTEAFF.

V gene TRBV3-1 combines with J gene TRBJ2-5; TCRdb picks TRBD1, but there is no DNA to check that call. The CDR3 runs 14 residues. Looked up from germline, CDR1 is LGHDT and CDR2 is YNNKEL (reference sequence). The CDR3 is CASSQGRGVDSQYF.

The chain couples TRBV7-9 to TRBJ2-7. The CDR3 has 14 residues. CDR1 and CDR2 from the germline V gene are SEHNR and FQNEAQ (reference sequence). The CDR3 region is CASSLSASYYEQYF. The complete variable domain, with remaining parts taken from reference TRBV7-9 and TRBJ2-7, reads DTGVSQNPRHKITKRGQNVTFRCDPISEHNRLYWYRQTLGQGPEFLTYFQNEAQLEKSRLLSDRFSAERPKGSFSTLEIQRTEQGDSAMYLCASSLSASYYEQYFGPGTRLTVT.

The chain recombines TRBV19 with TRBJ2-7. The CDR3 consists of 14 residues. CDR1 and CDR2 (germline): LNHDA, SQIVND (reference sequence). The CDR3: CASSIVGDSYEQYF.

The rearrangement uses TRBV5-1 and TRBJ2-1; TCRdb gives TRBD1 as the D gene, but with no DNA this cannot be confirmed. CDR3 length: 18 amino acids. CDR1 is SGHRS and CDR2 is YFSETQ in the germline V gene. CDR3 protein: CASSLAVAGVISYNEQFF.

The V call is TRBV11-2, the J call TRBJ2-7; there is no DNA to check the TCRdb D call of TRBD1. CDR1 SGHAT and CDR2 FQNNGV come from the germline V gene. The CDR3 length is 15 residues. This CDR3 reads CASSSPRASPYEQYF.

The gene calls are TRBV7-3 and TRBJ1-2; TCRdb calls TRBD1, which cannot be checked without DNA. In germline, CDR1 is SGHTA, CDR2 FQGTGA. The CDR3 sequence is 13 residues long. CDR3 sequence: CASSLSSGSGYTF.

The J gene is TRBJ1-2, the V gene TRBV4-1. This CDR3 is built from 13 residues. CDR1 is MGHRA and CDR2 is YSYEKL in the germline V gene. CDR3 amino acids: CASSQVGHEGYTF.

V gene TRBV20-1 combines with J gene TRBJ1-5; there is no DNA to check the TCRdb D call of TRBD1. CDR1 DFQATT and CDR2 SNEGSKA come from the germline V gene (reference sequence). The CDR3 extends over 14 amino acids. CDR3 region: CSAKDRFSNQPQHF.

This chain connects TRBV20-1 to TRBJ1-1. CDR3 length: 13 amino acids. Per germline, CDR1 DFQATT and CDR2 SNEGSKA (reference sequence). The CDR3 reads CSARSGMNTEAFF.

V gene TRBV7-2 combines with J gene TRBJ1-2; no DNA is available, so the TRBD1 call from TCRdb remains unchecked. CDR3 length equals 14 residues. Germline V CDR1 and CDR2: SGHTA, FQGNSA. This CDR3 is CASSLSDRGRGYTF.

The V and J genes are TRBV20-1 and TRBJ2-2; TCRdb proposes TRBD1, but this gene call is untestable without DNA. This CDR3 has 15 residues. Per the germline V gene, CDR1 is DFQATT and CDR2 is SNEGSKA (reference sequence). This chain's CDR3 is CSALGTGGNTGELFF.

The chain employs TRBV24-1 and TRBJ2-2; without DNA, the TCRdb call of TRBD1 cannot be checked. The CDR3 runs 14 residues. Looked up from germline, CDR1 is KGHDR and CDR2 is SFDVKD. CDR3 sequence: CATSDPGAGPELFF.

The CDR3 is CASSHPSGVIYNEQFF. The chain links TRBV4-1 to TRBJ2-1; TCRdb's assignment of TRBD2 cannot be checked, as there is no DNA. Per germline, CDR1 MGHRA and CDR2 YSYEKL. CDR3 length: 16 amino acids.

The J gene is TRBJ2-2, the V gene TRBV5-1; the D call of TRBD2 rests on TCRdb alone, since no DNA is present to check it. Germline V gene sequence: CDR1 SGHRS, CDR2 YFSETQ. The CDR3 runs 16 residues. The CDR3 region is CASSAGGTVNTGELFF.

The chain carries TRBV20-1 and TRBJ2-7. This CDR3 has 12 residues. Per the germline V gene, CDR1 is DFQATT and CDR2 is SNEGSKA (reference sequence). The CDR3 spells CSARLWDYEQYF.